The rows below give T cell receptor beta chains drawn from one sample of a study of identical twins. Each CDR3 protein is one row after TCRdb ran MiXCR on the 5' RACE reads. The table has over 200,000 distinct CDR3 sequences, less than 9.5% seen once; the top ten hold 5% to 6.5%. Sequences were obtained from memory (CD45RO+) T cells sorted from blood. These receptors were collected from a woman under 30 in good health. CDR3s include the opening cysteine and the closing phenylalanine or tryptophan. D genes are given only for firm matches. The size field is filled for only some rows; it gives once, few, many or a size class.

abundance: -
v_gene: TRBV6-6
j_gene: TRBJ2-7
d_gene: TRBD1
CDR3aa: CASSQGVSEQYF
CDR3nt: TGTGCCAGCTCACAGGGGGTCAGCGAGCAGTACTTC

abundance: -
v_gene: TRBV6-1
j_gene: TRBJ1-1
d_gene: -
CDR3aa: CASRSESKNTEAFF
CDR3nt: TGTGCCAGCAGGTCGGAGTCGAAAAACACTGAAGCTTTCTTT

abundance: -
v_gene: TRBV20-1
j_gene: TRBJ2-1
d_gene: TRBD2
CDR3aa: CSAKLAGLSYNEQFF
CDR3nt: TGCAGTGCGAAGCTAGCGGGGCTCTCCTACAATGAGCAGTTCTTC

abundance: few
v_gene: TRBV7-6
j_gene: TRBJ2-3
d_gene: TRBD2
CDR3aa: CASSLGMSGGGTDTQYF
CDR3nt: TGTGCCAGCAGCTTAGGGATGAGCGGGGGGGGCACAGATACGCAGTATTTT

abundance: few
v_gene: TRBV27
j_gene: TRBJ2-3
d_gene: TRBD1
CDR3aa: CASGDRVGTDTQYF
CDR3nt: TGTGCCAGCGGGGACAGGGTCGGCACAGATACGCAGTATTTT

abundance: many
v_gene: TRBV2
j_gene: TRBJ2-7
d_gene: TRBD1
CDR3aa: CASSEAQGTALYEQYF
CDR3nt: TGTGCCAGCAGTGAAGCGCAGGGGACAGCGCTCTACGAGCAGTACTTC

abundance: -
v_gene: TRBV6-1
j_gene: TRBJ2-5
d_gene: TRBD1
CDR3aa: CASWDRGLGETQYF
CDR3nt: TGTGCCAGCTGGGACAGGGGGCTCGGAGAGACCCAGTACTTC

abundance: many
v_gene: TRBV4-2
j_gene: TRBJ2-5
d_gene: TRBD2
CDR3aa: CASSQDCQRGLSQETQYF
CDR3nt: TGTGCCAGCAGCCAAGATTGCCAGCGGGGCTTATCCCAAGAGACCCAGTACTTC

abundance: few
v_gene: TRBV5-1
j_gene: TRBJ1-2
d_gene: -
CDR3aa: CASSLDSFGYTF
CDR3nt: TGCGCCAGCAGCTTGGACTCTTTTGGCTACACCTTC

abundance: -
v_gene: TRBV19
j_gene: TRBJ1-1
d_gene: -
CDR3aa: CASSIDLLPGGPNTEAFF
CDR3nt: TGTGCCAGTAGTATAGATCTCCTCCCCGGGGGACCGAACACTGAAGCTTTCTTT

abundance: many
v_gene: TRBV11-2
j_gene: TRBJ2-1
d_gene: TRBD2
CDR3aa: CASSFGASRLAAYNEQFF
CDR3nt: TGTGCCAGCAGCTTCGGTGCCTCCCGACTAGCGGCCTACAATGAGCAGTTCTTC

abundance: -
v_gene: TRBV11-3
j_gene: TRBJ2-3
d_gene: -
CDR3aa: CASSQRADTQYF
CDR3nt: TGTGCCAGCAGCCAAAGGGCGGATACGCAGTATTTT

abundance: -
v_gene: TRBV4-3
j_gene: TRBJ2-3
d_gene: TRBD2
CDR3aa: CASSQDVGEGPWSSTQYF
CDR3nt: TGCGCCAGCAGCCAAGATGTTGGGGAGGGTCCTTGGTCCAGTACGCAGTATTTT